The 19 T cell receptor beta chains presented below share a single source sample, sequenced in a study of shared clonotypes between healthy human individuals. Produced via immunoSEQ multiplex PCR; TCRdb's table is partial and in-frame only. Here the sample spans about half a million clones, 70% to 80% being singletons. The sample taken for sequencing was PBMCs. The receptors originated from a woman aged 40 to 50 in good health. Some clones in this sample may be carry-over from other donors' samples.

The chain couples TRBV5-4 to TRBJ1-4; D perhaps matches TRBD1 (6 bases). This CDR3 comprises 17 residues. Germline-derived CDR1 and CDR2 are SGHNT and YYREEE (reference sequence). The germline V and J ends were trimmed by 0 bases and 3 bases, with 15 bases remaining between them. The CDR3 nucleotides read TGTGCCAGCAGCTTGGAGGGGCGCAGGGGTCCTAATGAAAAACTGTTTTTT. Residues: CASSLEGRRGPNEKLFF.

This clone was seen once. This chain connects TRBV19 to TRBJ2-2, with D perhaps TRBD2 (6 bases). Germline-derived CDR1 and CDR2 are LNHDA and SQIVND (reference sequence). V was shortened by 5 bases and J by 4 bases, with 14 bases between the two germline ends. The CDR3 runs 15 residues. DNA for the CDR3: TGTGCCAGTAGTCCCGTAGGAGGGGCCACCGGGGAGCTGTTTTTT. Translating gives CASSPVGGATGELFF.

The DNA for the CDR3 is TGTGCCAGTAGTCCAGCGGGAGCCCCCTACGAGCAGTACTTC. Its translation: CASSPAGAPYEQYF. V gene TRBV19 combines with J gene TRBJ2-7, with 8 bases that match TRBD2. V lost 5 bases, J lost 2 bases, and 5 bases stayed unmatched. The CDR3 is made up of 14 amino acids. Germline V gene data show CDR1 as LNHDA and CDR2 as SQIVND (reference sequence).

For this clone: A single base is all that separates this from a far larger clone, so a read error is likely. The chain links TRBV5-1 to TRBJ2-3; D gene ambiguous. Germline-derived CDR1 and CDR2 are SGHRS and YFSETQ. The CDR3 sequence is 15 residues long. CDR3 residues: CAGSSSGSEGDTQYF. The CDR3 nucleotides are TGCGCCGGCAGTAGCTCCGGTTCTGAAGGAGATACGCAGTATTTT.

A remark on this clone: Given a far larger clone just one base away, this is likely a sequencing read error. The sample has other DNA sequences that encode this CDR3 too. CDR3 in amino acids: CASSLALAGSYNEQFF. The CDR3 DNA reads as TGTGCCAGCAGCTTAGCCCTGGCGGGCTCCTACAATGAGCAGTTCTTC. The genes are TRBV7-9 and TRBJ2-1, with a weak D call TRBD2 (5 bases). The V end was cut by 0 bases, the J end by 0 bases, with 9 bases between. The CDR3 runs to 16 residues. Germline values: CDR1 SEHNR, CDR2 FQNEAQ (reference sequence).

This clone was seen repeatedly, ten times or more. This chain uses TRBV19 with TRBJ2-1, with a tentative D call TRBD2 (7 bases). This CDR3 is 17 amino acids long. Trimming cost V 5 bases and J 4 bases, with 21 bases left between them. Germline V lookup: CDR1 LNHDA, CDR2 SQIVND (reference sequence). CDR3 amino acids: CASSPDLYRGGYNEQFF. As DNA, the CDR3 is TGTGCCAGTAGTCCCGACCTGTATAGGGGGGGATACAATGAGCAGTTCTTC.

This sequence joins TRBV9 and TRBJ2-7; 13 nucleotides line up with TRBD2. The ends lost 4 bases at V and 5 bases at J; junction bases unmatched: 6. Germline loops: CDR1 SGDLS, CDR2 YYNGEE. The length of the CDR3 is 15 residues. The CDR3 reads CASSSRTSGSDEQYF. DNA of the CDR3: TGTGCCAGCAGCTCCCGGACTAGCGGGAGTGACGAGCAGTACTTC.

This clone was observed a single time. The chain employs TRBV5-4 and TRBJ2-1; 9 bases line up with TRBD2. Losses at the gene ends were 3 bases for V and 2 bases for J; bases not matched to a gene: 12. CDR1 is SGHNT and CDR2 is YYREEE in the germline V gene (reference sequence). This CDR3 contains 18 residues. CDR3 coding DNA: TGTGCCAGCAGCTCCGGGACTAGCCCATCACGGGCCTACAATGAGCAGTTCTTC. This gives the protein CASSSGTSPSRAYNEQFF.

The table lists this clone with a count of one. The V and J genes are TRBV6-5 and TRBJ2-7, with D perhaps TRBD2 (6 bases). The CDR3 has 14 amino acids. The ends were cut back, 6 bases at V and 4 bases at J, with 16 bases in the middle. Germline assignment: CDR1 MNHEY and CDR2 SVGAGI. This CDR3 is CASRASGGIYEQYF. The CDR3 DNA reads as TGTGCCAGCAGGGCGTCCGGCGGGATATACGAGCAGTACTTC.

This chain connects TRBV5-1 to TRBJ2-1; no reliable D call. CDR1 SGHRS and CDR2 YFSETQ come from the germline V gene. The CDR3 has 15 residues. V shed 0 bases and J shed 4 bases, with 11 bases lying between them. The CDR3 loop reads CASSLASTDYNEQFF. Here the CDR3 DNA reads TGCGCCAGCAGCTTGGCCTCAACAGATTACAATGAGCAGTTCTTC.

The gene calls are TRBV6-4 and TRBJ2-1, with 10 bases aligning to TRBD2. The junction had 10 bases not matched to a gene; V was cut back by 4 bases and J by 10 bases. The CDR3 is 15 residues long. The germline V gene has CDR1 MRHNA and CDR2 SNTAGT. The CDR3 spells CASSVSSGRAWEQFF. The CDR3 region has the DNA TGTGCCAGCAGTGTATCCAGCGGGAGGGCCTGGGAGCAGTTCTTC.

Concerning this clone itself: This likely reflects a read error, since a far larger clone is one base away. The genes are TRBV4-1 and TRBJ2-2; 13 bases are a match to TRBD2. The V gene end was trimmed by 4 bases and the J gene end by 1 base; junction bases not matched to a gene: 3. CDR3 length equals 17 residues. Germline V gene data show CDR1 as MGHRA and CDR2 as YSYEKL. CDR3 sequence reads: CASSPRTSGRNTGELFF. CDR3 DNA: TGCGCCAGCAGCCCCCGGACTAGCGGGAGGAACACCGGGGAGCTGTTTTTT.

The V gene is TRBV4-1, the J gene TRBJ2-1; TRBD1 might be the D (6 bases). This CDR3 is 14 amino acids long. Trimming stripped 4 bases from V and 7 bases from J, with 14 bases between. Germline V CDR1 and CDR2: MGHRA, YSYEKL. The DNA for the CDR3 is TGCGCCAGCAGCCGACAGGTGATCCTAAATGAGCAGTTCTTC. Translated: CASSRQVILNEQFF.

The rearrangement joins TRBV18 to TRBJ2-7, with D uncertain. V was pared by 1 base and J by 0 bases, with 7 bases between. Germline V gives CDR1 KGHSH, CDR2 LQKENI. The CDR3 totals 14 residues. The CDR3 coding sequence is TGTGCCAGCTCACCACTTTCCACCTCCTACGAGCAGTACTTC. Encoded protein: CASSPLSTSYEQYF. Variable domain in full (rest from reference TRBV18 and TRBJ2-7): NAGVMQNPRHLVRRRGQEARLRCSPMKGHSHVYWYRQLPEEGLKFMVYLQKENIIDESGMPKERFSAEFPKEGPSILRIQQVVRGDSAAYFCASSPLSTSYEQYFGPGTRLTVT.

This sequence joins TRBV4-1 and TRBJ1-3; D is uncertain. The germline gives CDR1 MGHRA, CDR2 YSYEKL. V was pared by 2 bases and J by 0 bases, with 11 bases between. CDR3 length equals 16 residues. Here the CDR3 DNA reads TGCGCCAGCAGCCAACGGACTCGGGACTCTGGAAACACCATATATTTT. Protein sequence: CASSQRTRDSGNTIYF.

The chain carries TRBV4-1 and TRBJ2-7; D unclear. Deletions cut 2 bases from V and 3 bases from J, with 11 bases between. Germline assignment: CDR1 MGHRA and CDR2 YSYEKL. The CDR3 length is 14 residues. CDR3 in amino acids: CASSQSPGLYEQYF. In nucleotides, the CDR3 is TGCGCCAGCAGCCAATCGCCTGGCCTCTACGAGCAGTACTTC.

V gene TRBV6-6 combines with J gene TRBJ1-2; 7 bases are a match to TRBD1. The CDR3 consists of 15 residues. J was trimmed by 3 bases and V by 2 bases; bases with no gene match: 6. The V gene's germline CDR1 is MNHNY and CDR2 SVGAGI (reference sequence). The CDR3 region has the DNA TGTGCCAGCAGTTACGACAGGGAGGGGTACTATGGCTACACCTTC. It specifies CASSYDREGYYGYTF.

CDR3 in DNA: TGTGCCAGCAGCTTATACGGGGAAGAGACCCAGTACTTC. It yields the protein CASSLYGEETQYF. The chain couples TRBV7-9 to TRBJ2-5; a weak D match, TRBD2 (5 bases). CDR1 SEHNR and CDR2 FQNEAQ come from the germline V gene (reference sequence). V lost 2 bases, J lost 3 bases, and 7 bases lay in between. The CDR3 covers 13 residues.

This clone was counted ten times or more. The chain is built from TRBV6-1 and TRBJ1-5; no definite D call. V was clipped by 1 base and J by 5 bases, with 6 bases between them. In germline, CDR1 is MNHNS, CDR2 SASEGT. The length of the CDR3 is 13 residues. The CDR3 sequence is CASSEVSYQPQHF. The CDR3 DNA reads TGTGCCAGCAGTGAAGTCTCTTATCAGCCCCAGCATTTT.